Listed below are T cell receptor beta chains from one sample, sequenced in a study of CD8+CD57+ T cells in acquired aplastic anemia. Each CDR3 protein gets one entry after TCRdb re-called the reads with MiXCR. The repertoire consists of hundreds of thousands of distinct CDR3 sequences, with about a third occurring once and the leading ten covering 0.8% to 0.85%. The specimen was sorted CD4+, CD8+, or CD8+CD57+ T cells (not recorded which) from PBMCs. All receptors derive from a human donor with aplastic anemia. Both conserved end residues are part of each CDR3. D genes are given only for firm matches. Clone size appears in some rows only: once, few, many, or a class for an expanded clone.

V,J,D,size,DNA,CDR3
TRBV20-1,TRBJ2-3,TRBD2,NA,TGCAGTGCTCCTGGACTAGCGGGGGGGAGCGTAAGCACAGATACGCAGTATTTT,CSAPGLAGGSVSTDTQYF
TRBV5-6,TRBJ2-7,NA,few,TGTGCCAGCAGCTCCGGACAGTTCTACTCCTACGAGCAGTACTTC,CASSSGQFYSYEQYF
TRBV29-1,TRBJ2-2,NA,many,TGCAGCGGGGGACCCACCGGGGAGCTGTTTTTT,CSGGPTGELFF
TRBV24-1,TRBJ2-3,NA,many,TGTGCCACCAGTGAGGAGCCAGATACGCAGTATTTT,CATSEEPDTQYF
TRBV11-1,TRBJ1-2,NA,NA,TGTGCCAGCAGCTTAGGGGCGGATACAGGGAGGGACTACTATGGCTACACCTTC,CASSLGADTGRDYYGYTF
TRBV2,TRBJ1-2,TRBD1,NA,TGTGCCAGCAGTTCCTACAGGGGGCGGATTTATGGCTACACCTTC,CASSSYRGRIYGYTF
TRBV15,TRBJ2-5,TRBD1,NA,TGTGCCACCAGCAGAACCGGGACAGCTAGCGGCGGGGACAGGGGGGGAGAGACCCAGTACTTC,CATSRTGTASGGDRGGETQYF
TRBV10-3,TRBJ1-1,NA,many,TGTGCCATCAGTGGAGGGCGGCATGAAGCTTTCTTT,CAISGGRHEAFF
TRBV7-3,TRBJ2-1,NA,few,TGTGCCAGCAGCTCCTTTCAGGGGCGAGAGCAGTTCTTC,CASSSFQGREQFF
TRBV7-9,TRBJ1-6,NA,many,TGTGCCAGCAGCTCTGGGGCTGGGGTTTCACCCCTCCACTTT,CASSSGAGVSPLHF
TRBV19,TRBJ1-1,TRBD1,NA,TGTGCCAGTAGCCCTCAGGGGGTTTGGACTGAAGCTTTCTTT,CASSPQGVWTEAFF
TRBV10-1,TRBJ2-1,NA,few,TGCGCCAGCAGTGAGTTGCGTTCCGGGGTCACTCCCAATGAGCAGTTCTTC,CASSELRSGVTPNEQFF
TRBV11-1,TRBJ2-3,NA,NA,TGTGCCAGCAGCATCGGGACGCCAACCTCCGATACGCAGTATTTT,CASSIGTPTSDTQYF
TRBV7-2,TRBJ2-5,NA,few,TGTGCCAGCAGCTTAGCGCTACGGGGGGCCGAGACCCAGTACTTC,CASSLALRGAETQYF
TRBV5-1,TRBJ1-2,NA,NA,TGCGCCAGCAGCTTGGGGAGCTCAGAAGGCTATGGCTACACCTTC,CASSLGSSEGYGYTF
TRBV2,TRBJ2-1,TRBD2,NA,TGTGCTAGCGCCCGACTAGCGGGGTGGGATGAGCAGTTCTTC,CASARLAGWDEQFF
TRBV27,TRBJ2-7,TRBD2,NA,TGTGCCAGCAGCCCTTCTAGCGGGAGGATCTACGAGCAGTACTTC,CASSPSSGRIYEQYF
TRBV9,TRBJ1-2,NA,many,TGTGCCAGCAGCGACCTAGGACAGAACTATGGCTACACCTTC,CASSDLGQNYGYTF
TRBV6-1,TRBJ1-1,TRBD1,few,TGTGCCAGTTCAGGGGGCCCGAACACTGAAGCTTTCTTT,CASSGGPNTEAFF
TRBV6-1,TRBJ1-3,NA,few,TGTGCCAGCAGCGACAGTACCTCTGGAAACACCATATATTTT,CASSDSTSGNTIYF
TRBV11-1,TRBJ2-1,TRBD2,NA,TGCGCCAGCAGACTAGCGGGAGGCTTGGGGTACAATGAGCAGTTCTTC,CASRLAGGLGYNEQFF
TRBV20-1,TRBJ1-2,NA,NA,TGCAGTGCTAGTAGTCGCTCCCGCAGGGCCTTCTATGGCTACACCTTC,CSASSRSRRAFYGYTF
TRBV7-3,TRBJ2-1,NA,NA,TGTGCCAGCAGCTTAACAAGCCGGGCGGGGTCCTACAATGAGCAGTTCTTC,CASSLTSRAGSYNEQFF
TRBV2,TRBJ1-1,NA,many,TGTGCCAGCATCCCGGACCTGGCGGGGACTGAAGCTTTCTTT,CASIPDLAGTEAFF
TRBV5-1,TRBJ1-5,TRBD1,many,TGCGCCAGCAGCACTACAGGGGAACAGCCCCAGCATTTT,CASSTTGEQPQHF
TRBV10-3,TRBJ2-7,NA,many,TGTGCCATCAGGGACCGTAGCGGCTACGAGCAGTACTTC,CAIRDRSGYEQYF
TRBV10-3,TRBJ2-7,TRBD2,NA,TGTGCCATCAGTGCAAGTCGGGGGGTGAACGAGCAGTACTTC,CAISASRGVNEQYF
TRBV19,TRBJ2-3,TRBD2,NA,TGTGCCAGTAGTACAATGGGGGGAGGGGCAGATACGCAGTATTTT,CASSTMGGGADTQYF
TRBV10-1,TRBJ2-1,NA,many,TGCGCCAGCAGTGATCGGGCTGAGCAGTTCTTC,CASSDRAEQFF
TRBV28,TRBJ2-7,NA,NA,TGTGCCACGACTAGTGCTTACGAGCAGTACTTC,CATTSAYEQYF
TRBV28,TRBJ1-5,NA,NA,TGTGCCAGCAGTTTTGACAGCTATCAGCCCCAGCATTTT,CASSFDSYQPQHF
TRBV10-3,TRBJ1-5,TRBD1,many,TGTGCCATCAGTGCCACCGGGACAGAAAATCAGCCCCAGCATTTT,CAISATGTENQPQHF
TRBV29-1,TRBJ1-1,NA,many,TGCAGCGTTTCCCCGGGGGCAAATGAAGCTTTCTTT,CSVSPGANEAFF
TRBV5-1,TRBJ1-5,NA,NA,TGCGCCAGCAGCTCTCAGGGACTAGCGGTGGGGGCAGATACGCAGCATTTT,CASSSQGLAVGADTQHF
TRBV30,TRBJ2-7,TRBD2,NA,TGTGCCTGGAGTGTCGAAGCGGGGCGCTCCTACGAGCAGTACTTC,CAWSVEAGRSYEQYF
TRBV2,TRBJ1-2,NA,NA,TGTGCCAGCAGTGAAGGGCTGGGGCGGACTGGCTACACCTTC,CASSEGLGRTGYTF
TRBV11-2,TRBJ1-1,NA,few,TGTGCCAGCAGCTTATCCGCAGGACAAATGAACACTGAAGCTTTCTTT,CASSLSAGQMNTEAFF
TRBV10-2,TRBJ1-1,TRBD1,NA,TGCGCCAGCAGCCCGATCAGGGGACAGGGCACTGAAGCTTTCTTT,CASSPIRGQGTEAFF
TRBV5-1,TRBJ2-5,TRBD2,few,TGTGCCAGCAGCCCGTCGATAGCGGGAGGGTTGGAGACCCAGTACTTC,CASSPSIAGGLETQYF
TRBV25-1,TRBJ2-7,TRBD2,NA,TGTGCCAGCACCTCAGCGGGGGGCCCCCGCGAGCAGTACTTC,CASTSAGGPREQYF
TRBV7-2,TRBJ1-2,TRBD1,NA,TGTGCCAGCAGCTCGCCCTGGGACAGGTTAAACTATGGCTACACCTTC,CASSSPWDRLNYGYTF
TRBV20-1,TRBJ2-5,TRBD2,NA,TGCAGTGCTAGAGATTTAATGTCTAGCGGGAGAGAACAACAAGAGACCCAGTACTTC,CSARDLMSSGREQQETQYF